This paragraph reports one T cell receptor beta chain. No antigen is known for it. V lost 4 bases and J 5 bases, leaving 17 bases between the germline ends. Germline CDR1 MGHRA, CDR2 YSYEKL. The CDR3 is 15 amino acids. The data derive from a study of shared clonotypes between healthy human individuals. The study's findings and limits: Clonotype sharing across several donors was observed for about 5.5% of naive CD4 clonotypes.

CD8 cells classed as naive were CD45RO-negative and positively selected for CCR7, excluding terminally differentiated effector memory CD45RA+ cells. Sequencing was at deep level. Per sorted-subset replicate PCR, input was roughly 220 ng DNA, representing some 30,000 T cell genomes. Methods used by the authors: Junction-only sequences without quality scores came from ImmunoSEQ, so filtering differed. The repertoire was sequenced with immunoSEQ multiplex PCR; TCRdb's copy has only in-frame clones and lacks some. The V and J calls and clone size are taken from that table; D and trimming were inferred from the DNA. Altogether 1.5 million to 2.5 million clones are present, approximately 94% being singletons, with the ten largest covering 1.2%.

The chain combines TRBV4-1 with TRBJ2-5; tentative D call: TRBD2 (6 bases). The TCR originated in a man aged 18-30 years in good health. The sequencing input was naive CD8+ T cells sorted from blood. The CDR3 DNA reads as TGCGCCAGCAGCCCCCAGACGGCCCGGGGGGAGACCCAGTACTTC. It codes for CASSPQTARGETQYF.